The 16 T cell receptor beta chains given below trace back to one sample, sequenced in a study of cytomegalovirus exposure and HLA in healthy donors. PCR involved 60 Vbeta and 13 Jbeta primers. Using immunoSEQ multiplex PCR, the repertoire was profiled, and TCRdb retains in-frame clones only, with some absent. The data contain 200,000 to 250,000 clones, over 65% of them seen just once; the ten biggest clones take up around 2.8%. The sequenced sample consisted of PBMCs. These receptors all come from a woman aged 55-70 years in good health and CMV-seropositive.

The chain is built from TRBV19 and TRBJ2-3; 8 bases line up with TRBD2. The CDR3 length is 18 residues. V lost 1 base and J lost 2; bases outside the gene matches: 11. Per the germline V gene, CDR1 is LNHDA and CDR2 is SQIVND (reference sequence). For the CDR3, the DNA is TGTGCCAGTAGTATAGGGTTAGGTAGCGGGGTCCTCACAGATACGCAGTATTTT. Translated, it gives CASSIGLGSGVLTDTQYF.

This chain links TRBV2 with TRBJ1-1; possibly TRBD1 for D (5 bases). With 1 base removed from V and 11 bases from J, the gap between germline ends came to 11 bases. This CDR3 contains 12 residues. CDR1 is SNHLY, CDR2 FYNNEI, per germline. This chain's CDR3 is CASSEVIRGAFF. The DNA for the CDR3 is TGTGCCAGCAGTGAAGTGATCCGGGGGGCTTTCTTT.

The chain joins TRBV7-6 to TRBJ2-3; TRBD2 matches at 12 bases. From germline, CDR1 is SGHVS and CDR2 FNYEAQ. V lost 5 bases and J lost 6; bases outside the gene matches: 9. This CDR3 has 16 amino acids. DNA of the CDR3: TGTGCCAGCAGCCCGGGAAGACTAGCGGGAGTTGATACGCAGTATTTT. Its protein is CASSPGRLAGVDTQYF.

This clone was recorded once. The V call is TRBV18, the J call TRBJ1-6; no firm D call. From germline, CDR1 is KGHSH and CDR2 LQKENI. The CDR3 sequence is 17 residues long. V was trimmed by 3 bases and J by 4 bases, leaving 16 bases between them. The CDR3 protein is CASSPVGGEAYNSPLHF. CDR3 nucleotide sequence: TGTGCCAGCTCACCGGTCGGAGGCGAAGCTTATAATTCACCCCTCCACTTT. Full variable domain (remainder filled in from reference TRBV18 and TRBJ1-6): NAGVMQNPRHLVRRRGQEARLRCSPMKGHSHVYWYRQLPEEGLKFMVYLQKENIIDESGMPKERFSAEFPKEGPSILRIQQVVRGDSAAYFCASSPVGGEAYNSPLHFGNGTRLTVT.

There are a few counts of this clone. The rearrangement uses TRBV7-2 and TRBJ1-4; unclear D gene. The CDR3 extends over 14 amino acids. V lost 5 bases to trimming and J lost 6 bases, with 13 bases between them. CDR1 is SGHTA, CDR2 FQGNSA, per germline. CDR3 amino acids: CASSQGFGDEKLFF. DNA for the CDR3: TGTGCCAGCAGCCAAGGGTTCGGGGATGAAAAACTGTTTTTT. Drawing the rest from reference TRBV7-2 and TRBJ1-4, the complete variable domain is GAGVSQSPSNKVTEKGKDVELRCDPISGHTALYWYRQSLGQGLEFLIYFQGNSAPDKSGLPSDRFSAERTGGSVSTLTIQRTQQEDSAVYLCASSQGFGDEKLFFGSGTQLSVL.

A few counts support this clone. V and J are TRBV6-5 and TRBJ2-7; possibly TRBD2 for D (6 bases). Germline V CDR1 and CDR2: MNHEY, SVGAGI. Deletions cut 7 bases from V and 5 bases from J, with 21 bases between. The CDR3 has 15 residues. The CDR3 sequence: CASNSWALGGNEQYF. DNA of the CDR3: TGTGCCAGCAATAGTTGGGCCCTCGGGGGTAACGAGCAGTACTTC.

The V and J genes are TRBV10-3 and TRBJ2-5, with D hard to call. The CDR3 covers 13 residues. CDR1 is ENHRY, CDR2 SYGVKD, per germline. Trimming removed 9 bases from V and 5 bases from J, with 16 bases in between. CDR3 sequence (DNA): TGTGCCATTTCCCGTGGGCCTGGGGAGACCCAGTACTTC. Protein product: CAISRGPGETQYF.

V usage is TRBV10-3 and J usage is TRBJ1-1, with D hard to call. The CDR3 has 15 amino acids. V lost 0 bases, J lost 8 bases, and 16 bases lay in between. Germline CDR1 is ENHRY and CDR2 is SYGVKD. Here the CDR3 DNA reads TGTGCCATCAGTGAGTCATCTGAGGGCCCGGTAGAAGCTTTCTTT. Its protein is CAISESSEGPVEAFF.

Note on this clone: Other DNA sequences within the sample encode an identical CDR3. The chain combines TRBV7-2 with TRBJ2-5; 7 positions agree with TRBD1. CDR3 length: 14 amino acids. The V segment lost 5 bases and the J segment 4 bases; nucleotides outside the gene matches: 7. Germline V gene lookup returns CDR1 SGHTA and CDR2 FQGNSA. CDR3 sequence: CASSPNRGRETQYF. Here the CDR3 DNA reads TGTGCCAGCAGCCCTAACAGGGGTCGAGAGACCCAGTACTTC.

CDR3 amino acids: CASSSMATGGELFF. The CDR3 DNA sequence: TGCGCCAGCAGCTCGATGGCCACGGGCGGGGAGCTGTTTTTT. The J gene is TRBJ2-2, the V gene TRBV5-1, with no clear D. Germline values: CDR1 SGHRS, CDR2 YFSETQ. This CDR3 contains 14 residues. With 3 bases removed from V and 7 bases from J, the gap between germline ends came to 13 bases.

The chain has TRBV19 and TRBJ2-5; TRBD2 matches 13 bases. J gave up 5 bases and V 4 bases, and 7 bases lay outside the gene matches. In germline, CDR1 is LNHDA, CDR2 SQIVND (reference sequence). CDR3 size: 16 residues. The CDR3 DNA is TGTGCCAGTAGTACCCTTGGACTAGCGGGAGTGGAGACCCAGTACTTC. As protein: CASSTLGLAGVETQYF.

The rearrangement links TRBV30 to TRBJ2-5; TRBD2 is a possible D gene (7 bases). CDR1 GTSNPN and CDR2 SVGIG come from the germline V gene (reference sequence). V lost 3 bases and J 0 bases, leaving 11 bases between the germline ends. The CDR3 is 14 residues long. DNA for the CDR3: TGTGCCTGGAGGGCGGGGGCGTACCAAGAGACCCAGTACTTC. Residues: CAWRAGAYQETQYF.

Concerning this clone itself: In the same sample, other DNA sequences code for this CDR3. V and J are TRBV5-1 and TRBJ2-7; 9 bases map to TRBD2. Germline-derived CDR1 and CDR2 are SGHRS and YFSETQ. The trim removed 4 bases at V and 3 bases at J, leaving 5 bases unmatched. The CDR3 extends over 14 amino acids. CDR3 DNA sequence: TGCGCCAGCAGCCTGGGAGCGGGGGGCTACGAGCAGTACTTC. Residues: CASSLGAGGYEQYF.

CDR3 nucleotides: TGTGCCAGCACCACCCAGGGTCCGTGGAGGGACGAGCAGTACTTC. Translating it yields CASTTQGPWRDEQYF. The genes are TRBV7-9 and TRBJ2-7; tentative D call: TRBD2 (6 bases). The CDR3 runs 15 residues. From germline, CDR1 is SEHNR and CDR2 FQNEAQ (reference sequence). V lost 7 bases to trimming and J lost 5 bases, with 21 bases between them.

The chain recombines TRBV5-5 with TRBJ2-2; D unclear. Between the trimmed V and J ends, which lost 0 bases and 2 bases, there was a span of 8 bases. Germline V gene lookup returns CDR1 SGHKS and CDR2 YYEKEE (reference sequence). The CDR3 consists of 15 residues. The CDR3 bases are TGTGCCAGCAGCTTGGGAACTTTTAACACCGGGGAGCTGTTTTTT. It specifies CASSLGTFNTGELFF.

The chain has TRBV27 and TRBJ2-2; possibly TRBD2 for D (7 bases). Looked up from germline, CDR1 is MNHEY and CDR2 is SMNVEV (reference sequence). CDR3 size: 18 residues. Trimming cost V 4 bases and J 7 bases, with 25 bases left between them. In DNA form, the CDR3 reads TGTGCCAGCAGTTCCTTCCTTTCGGGGGGCGCATCCATCGGGGAGCTGTTTTTT. As protein: CASSSFLSGGASIGELFF.